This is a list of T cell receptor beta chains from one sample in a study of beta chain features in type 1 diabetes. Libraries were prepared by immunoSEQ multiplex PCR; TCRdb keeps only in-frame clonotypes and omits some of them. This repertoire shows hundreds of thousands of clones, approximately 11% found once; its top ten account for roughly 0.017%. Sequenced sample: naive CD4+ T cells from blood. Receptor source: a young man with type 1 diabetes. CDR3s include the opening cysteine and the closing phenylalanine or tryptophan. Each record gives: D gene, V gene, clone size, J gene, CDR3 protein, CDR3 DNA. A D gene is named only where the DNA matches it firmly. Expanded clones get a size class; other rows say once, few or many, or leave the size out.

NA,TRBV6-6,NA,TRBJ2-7,CASSLDRRDEQYF,TGTGCCAGCAGTTTAGACAGGCGGGACGAGCAGTACTTC
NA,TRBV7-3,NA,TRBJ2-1,CASSPQQGPYNEQFF,TGTGCCAGCAGCCCCCAACAGGGCCCCTACAATGAGCAGTTCTTC
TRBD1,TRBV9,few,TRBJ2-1,CASSLLGTGSNEQFF,TGTGCCAGCAGCCTCCTGGGGACAGGGTCGAATGAGCAGTTCTTC
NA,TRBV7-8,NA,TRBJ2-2,CASSSSAGELFF,TGTGCCAGCAGCTCTTCTGCCGGGGAGCTGTTTTTT
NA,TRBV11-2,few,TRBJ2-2,CASSFSRGRTGELFF,TGTGCCAGCAGCTTTAGCAGGGGTCGCACCGGGGAGCTGTTTTTT
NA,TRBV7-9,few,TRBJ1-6,CASSGGRVSPLHF,TGTGCCAGCAGCGGAGGCCGGGTTTCACCCCTCCACTTT
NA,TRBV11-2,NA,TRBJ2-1,CASSPLSGTYNEQFF,TGTGCCAGCAGCCCACTTTCCGGGACCTACAATGAGCAGTTCTTC
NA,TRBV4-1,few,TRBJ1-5,CASSQVSSQPQHF,TGCGCCAGCAGCCAAGTTTCAAGCCAGCCCCAGCATTTT
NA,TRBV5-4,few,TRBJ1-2,CASSLAQGLYGYTF,TGTGCCAGCAGCTTGGCCCAGGGATTGTATGGCTACACCTTC
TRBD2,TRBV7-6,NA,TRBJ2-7,CASSLLAGPQEQYF,TGTGCCAGCAGCTTACTAGCGGGACCTCAGGAGCAGTACTTC
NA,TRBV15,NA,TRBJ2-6,CATGASGANVLTF,TGTGCCACCGGAGCCTCTGGGGCCAACGTCCTGACTTTC
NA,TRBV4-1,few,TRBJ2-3,CASSQALDTQYF,TGCGCCAGCAGCCAAGCTCTAGACACGCAGTATTTT
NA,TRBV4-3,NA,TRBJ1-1,CASSQGGTAYTEAFF,TGCGCCAGCAGCCAAGGCGGGACGGCCTACACTGAAGCTTTCTTT
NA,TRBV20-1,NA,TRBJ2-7,CSAQDTDEQYF,TGCAGTGCCCAGGATACGGACGAGCAGTACTTC
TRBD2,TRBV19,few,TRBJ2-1,CASSDSGGAGDEQFF,TGTGCCAGTAGTGATAGCGGGGGGGCCGGGGATGAGCAGTTCTTC
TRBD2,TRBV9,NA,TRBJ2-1,CASSVGGGAYNEQFF,TGTGCCAGCAGCGTAGGCGGGGGAGCCTACAATGAGCAGTTCTTC
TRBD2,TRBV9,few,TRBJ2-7,CASSVSGGGTYEQYF,TGTGCCAGCAGCGTATCAGGCGGGGGGACCTACGAGCAGTACTTC
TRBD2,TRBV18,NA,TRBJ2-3,CASSPNREGDTQYF,TGTGCCAGCTCACCAAACCGGGAGGGTGATACGCAGTATTTT
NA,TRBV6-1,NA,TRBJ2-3,CASSEWGADTQYF,TGTGCCAGCAGTGAATGGGGCGCGGATACGCAGTATTTT
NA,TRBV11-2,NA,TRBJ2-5,CASSPRGGETQYF,TGTGCCAGCAGCCCCCGGGGTGGGGAGACCCAGTACTTC
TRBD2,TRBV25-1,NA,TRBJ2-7,CASSEGTITYEQYF,TGTGCCAGCAGTGAAGGGACTATCACCTACGAGCAGTACTTC
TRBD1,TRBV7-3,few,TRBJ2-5,CASSPRGGLGETQYF,TGTGCCAGCAGCCCCCGAGGGGGCCTAGGAGAGACCCAGTACTTC
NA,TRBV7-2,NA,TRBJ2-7,CASIEGGLPYEQYF,TGTGCCAGCATAGAGGGGGGGCTTCCCTACGAGCAGTACTTC
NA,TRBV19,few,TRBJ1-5,CASSSTVIASNQPQHF,TGTGCCAGTAGCTCGACAGTGATAGCAAGCAATCAGCCCCAGCATTTT
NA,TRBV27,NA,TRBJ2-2,CASSRVGGRTGELFF,TGTGCCAGCAGCAGGGTCGGGGGGCGTACCGGGGAGCTGTTTTTT
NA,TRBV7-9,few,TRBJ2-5,CASSPLSETQYF,TGTGCCAGCAGCCCCCTCTCTGAGACCCAGTACTTC
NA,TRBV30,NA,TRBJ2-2,CAWSPQGPGELFF,TGTGCCTGGAGTCCCCAGGGTCCCGGGGAGCTGTTTTTT
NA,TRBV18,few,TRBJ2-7,CASSPTGREQYF,TGTGCCAGCTCACCGACAGGACGCGAGCAGTACTTC
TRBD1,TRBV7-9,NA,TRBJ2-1,CASSLGQVTYNEQFF,TGTGCCAGCAGCTTGGGACAGGTTACCTACAATGAGCAGTTCTTC
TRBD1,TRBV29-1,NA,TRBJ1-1,CSVGPTGTGGTEAFF,TGCAGCGTTGGTCCAACCGGGACAGGGGGCACTGAAGCTTTCTTT
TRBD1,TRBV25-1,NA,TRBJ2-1,CASSGQGYGNEQFF,TGTGCCAGCAGCGGACAGGGGTATGGCAATGAGCAGTTCTTC
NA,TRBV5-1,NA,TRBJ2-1,CASSAGRRRDEQFF,TGCGCCAGCAGCGCGGGTCGTCGTCGCGATGAGCAGTTCTTC
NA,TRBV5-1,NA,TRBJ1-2,CASSLAAGMDYGYTF,TGCGCCAGCAGCTTGGCAGCAGGGATGGACTATGGCTACACCTTC
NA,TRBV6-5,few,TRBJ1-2,CASSYQGKGYSYTF,TGTGCCAGCAGTTACCAGGGAAAGGGGTACAGCTACACCTTC
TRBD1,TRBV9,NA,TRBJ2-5,CASSVRGSQETQYF,TGTGCCAGCAGCGTCAGGGGGTCCCAAGAGACCCAGTACTTC
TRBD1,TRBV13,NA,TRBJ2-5,CASSSRTGKREETQYF,TGTGCCAGCAGCTCCAGGACAGGGAAAAGGGAAGAGACCCAGTACTTC
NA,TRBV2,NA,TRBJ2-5,CASSARAYQETQYF,TGTGCCAGCAGTGCGAGGGCGTACCAAGAGACCCAGTACTTC
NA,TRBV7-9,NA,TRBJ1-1,CASSLTGSVTEAFF,TGTGCCAGCAGCTTAACGGGGAGTGTCACTGAAGCTTTCTTT
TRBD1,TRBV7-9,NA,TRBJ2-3,CASSRNRGRTDTQYF,TGTGCCAGCAGCCGAAACAGGGGGCGTACAGATACGCAGTATTTT
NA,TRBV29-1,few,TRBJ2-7,CSVGEAFYEQYF,TGCAGCGTTGGGGAGGCATTCTACGAGCAGTACTTC
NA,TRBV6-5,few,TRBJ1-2,CASSRQAYYGYTF,TGTGCCAGCAGTCGACAGGCGTACTATGGCTACACCTTC
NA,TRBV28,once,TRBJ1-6,CASVRSGSGFGSSPLHF,TGTGCCAGCGTTCGCTCAGGGTCAGGATTTGGATCTTCACCCCTCCACTTT
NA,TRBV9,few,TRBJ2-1,CASSATGSSYNEQFF,TGTGCCAGCAGCGCAACAGGGAGCTCCTACAATGAGCAGTTCTTC
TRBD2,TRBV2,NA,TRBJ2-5,CASSGAGGTQETQYF,TGTGCCAGCAGTGGAGCGGGGGGTACACAAGAGACCCAGTACTTC
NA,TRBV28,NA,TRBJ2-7,CASSLAGRYEQYF,TGTGCCAGCAGTTTGGCAGGCCGCTACGAGCAGTACTTC
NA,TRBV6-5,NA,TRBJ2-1,CASSYFREQFF,TGTGCCAGCAGTTACTTCAGAGAGCAGTTCTTC
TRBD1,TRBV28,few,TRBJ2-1,CASSRDRGWREQFF,TGTGCCAGCAGCCGGGACAGGGGTTGGAGAGAGCAGTTCTTC
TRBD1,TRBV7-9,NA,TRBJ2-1,CASRSGTGLYNEQFF,TGTGCCAGCAGGTCCGGGACAGGGCTCTACAATGAGCAGTTCTTC
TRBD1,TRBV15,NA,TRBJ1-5,CATSPRSRGRNQPQHF,TGTGCCACCAGCCCAAGATCCAGGGGGCGCAATCAGCCCCAGCATTTT
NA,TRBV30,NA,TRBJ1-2,CAWSLQLVYGYTF,TGTGCCTGGAGTCTGCAGCTAGTCTATGGCTACACCTTC
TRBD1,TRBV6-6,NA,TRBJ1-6,CASRNRDRPIALHF,TGTGCCAGCAGAAACCGGGACAGGCCCATTGCCCTCCACTTT
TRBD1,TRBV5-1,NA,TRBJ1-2,CASSLDRGDGYTF,TGCGCCAGCAGCTTGGACAGGGGAGACGGCTACACCTTC